A single sample is the source of the 7 T cell receptor beta chains below, sequenced in a study of blood T cells in healthy people across ages. Combining a sample-barcoded 5' primer with a J-beta primer mix, a second PCR ran for about 7 to 12 cycles. TCRdb reprocessed the 5' RACE reads via MiXCR and lists one record per CDR3 protein. The table records approximately 790,000 distinct CDR3 sequences, under 80% of them present only once. Sequenced: blood. These receptors all stem from a man aged 25 to 45 in good health.

This clonotype was picked up one time. The V gene is TRBV7-6, the J gene TRBJ1-1; D is possibly TRBD1 (6 bases). Germline values: CDR1 SGHVS, CDR2 FNYEAQ. CDR3 length equals 15 residues. Trimming shortened V by 0 bases and J by 3 bases, and 11 bases separated the two germline ends. Written as DNA, the CDR3 is TGTGCCAGCAGCTTAGCAGAGGGGGGGTACACTGAAGCTTTCTTT. Residues: CASSLAEGGYTEAFF.

V usage is TRBV20-1 and J usage is TRBJ1-4; unclear D gene. The V end was cut by 6 bases, the J end by 6 bases, with 11 bases between. This CDR3 region has 12 residues. Per the germline V gene, CDR1 is DFQATT and CDR2 is SNEGSKA (reference sequence). CDR3 coding DNA: TGCAGTGCGACGGGATATTATGAAAAACTGTTTTTT. Translation gives CSATGYYEKLFF.

The CDR3 reads CATSDGTGRTRTDTQYF. CDR3 bases: TGTGCCACCAGTGATGGGACAGGGAGGACGCGCACAGATACGCAGTATTTT. The chain is built from TRBV24-1 and TRBJ2-3, with 9 bases fitting TRBD1. Trimming removed 3 bases from V and 1 base from J; junction bases left unmatched: 7. In germline, CDR1 is KGHDR, CDR2 SFDVKD. The length of the CDR3 is 17 residues.

The V gene is TRBV10-3, the J gene TRBJ1-5; no definite D call. V was trimmed by 2 bases and J by 0 bases, leaving 14 bases between them. The CDR3 loop spans 17 amino acids. Germline values: CDR1 ENHRY, CDR2 SYGVKD. This chain's CDR3 is CAISERHLQDSNQPQHF. CDR3 bases: TGTGCCATCAGTGAGCGACACCTTCAAGATAGCAATCAGCCCCAGCATTTT.

This rearrangement joins TRBV18 to TRBJ2-1, with TRBD2 matching 11 bases. Trimming cost V 5 bases and J 5 bases; bases outside gene matches: 5. CDR3 length: 15 residues. Germline lookup yields CDR1 KGHSH and CDR2 LQKENI. The CDR3 is CASSTGLAANNEQFF. The CDR3 nucleotides are TGTGCCAGCTCAACGGGACTAGCGGCAAACAATGAGCAGTTCTTC.

This clonotype was counted ten times or more. The CDR3 coding sequence is TGTGCCAGCAGTCCCTCCAACTATGGCTACACCTTC. It yields the protein CASSPSNYGYTF. The J gene is TRBJ1-2, the V gene TRBV12-3 or TRBV12-4; D is unresolved. The V end was cut by 5 bases, the J end by 2 bases, with 6 bases between. The CDR3 spans 12 residues.

V usage is TRBV5-4 and J usage is TRBJ1-2, with D possibly being TRBD1 (6 bases). With 0 bases removed from V and 2 bases from J, the gap between germline ends came to 11 bases. The CDR3 loop spans 15 amino acids. CDR1 is SGHNT, CDR2 YYREEE, per germline (reference sequence). The CDR3 loop reads CASSLDPTGNYGYTF. The CDR3 nucleotides are TGTGCCAGCAGCTTGGATCCTACAGGGAACTATGGCTACACCTTC.